This section outlines one T cell receptor beta chain sequence together with its context. Its antigen is not yet known. No much larger clone is present one base from it, and per-base qualities are unavailable. Receptors were amplified or captured by the immunoSEQ multiplex PCR assay. For the multiplex PCR, a mixture combining 60 forward primers for TCR Vbeta segments and 13 reverse primers for TCR Jbeta segments was used. The CDR3 region of rearranged TCR beta genes was amplified from genomic DNA with a multiplex PCR assay. On the Illumina HiSeq System, the amplified TCR beta libraries were sequenced as 87-base-pair reads. Processing in the source paper ran as follows. A later analysis tallied tens of millions of unique TCR beta chains across the 600 to 700 repertoires, and about 10 million of those chains were shared by two or more donors. Raw reads were error-corrected and collapsed into unique sequences with a nearest-neighbor algorithm that merged closely related sequences to remove PCR and sequencing errors. V, D and J gene segments were assigned by aligning CDR3 sequences to IMGT reference sequences. For a sequence to be retained, at least a six-nucleotide match to both a V gene segment and a J gene segment was required. Rearrangements were called productive when the CDR3 lacked stop codons and stayed in frame with V and J; all others were non-productive. CDR3 was defined according to IMGT convention as the region running from the second conserved V-encoded cysteine to the conserved J-encoded phenylalanine. In an earlier analysis of 500 to 650 of the donors, sequences lacking an unambiguous match to a single V gene segment were excluded. In an earlier analysis of more than 500 of the donors, a V segment was called functional when productive rearrangements were above 56.7%, and segregating when the standard deviation between donors exceeded 5%. A statistical classification framework was built to diagnose cytomegalovirus status from the catalog of TCR beta chain sequences. V and J gene assignment, in a later analysis, came from comparing TCR nucleotide sequences with IMGT/GENE-DB human TR gene sequences. In a later analysis, CDR3 sequences and most-parsimonious VDJ recombination scenarios were assigned using the TCRdist pipeline. In a later analysis, each TCR beta chain was defined by its CDR3 amino acid sequence together with its V-gene family, and reads lacking a unique V-gene family were excluded. To address suspected cross-contamination and a sequencing artifact, a later analysis removed 592 highly shared, low-generation-probability nucleotide sequences. For each public chain, a later analysis derived a clonal expansion index from normalized ranks of inferred template counts within each repertoire. Generation probabilities in a later analysis came from a VDJ recombination model fitted to out-of-frame rearrangements, and those results were checked against IGoR. In a later analysis, hypergeometric tests were used to score TCR-TCR, TCR-HLA and TCR-CMV co-occurrence, with a repertoire-size bias correction applied to TCR pairs. A later analysis estimated false discovery rates by permuting HLA or CMV assignments 20 times. In a later analysis, co-occurring TCRs were grouped using DBSCAN, with TCRdist sequence similarity added in when clustering inside HLA-allele-positive subsets. Repertoires with fewer than 30,000 or more than 120,000 public chains, plus five repertoires with anomalous nucleotide sharing, were excluded from co-occurrence clustering. Sourced from immuneACCESS, this table was stored by TCRdb with only in-frame sequences that have V and J called. A share of the clones is absent; for the studies checked, an unresolved V gene accounts for under half, and the remainder has no known explanation. V and J calls and clone size are those listed in that table; D and trimming were worked out from the DNA. The sample table records approximately 150,000 clones; roughly 76% of these occur just once. The top ten hold more than 1.5% of the sample.

In total, 500 to 700 healthy bone marrow donors made up the cohort. At the time of sampling, every cohort member was nominally healthy, though immune exposures that went unrecorded were likely present. Of the 670 or so cohort members, some 270 had positive CMV serostatus and about 330 had negative CMV serostatus, and CMV serostatus was not recorded for the donor. Each donor provided a peripheral blood sample, and peripheral blood mononuclear cells were used for TCR beta sequencing. Genomic DNA was extracted from the blood cell samples with the Qiagen DNeasy Blood Extraction Kit. The data originate from a study of cytomegalovirus exposure and HLA in healthy donors (dated by TCRdb to 2015 to 2018). For the study in its entirety: According to an earlier analysis of a few hundred of the donors, roughly 180 million T cells yielded 117 million unique TCR beta sequences and 276 Gb of sequence data. An early release covering over 500 HLA-typed donors comprised approximately 290 gigabases of sequencing data and 85 million to 100 million unique TCR sequences. The genetic ancestry cluster associated with self-reported Caucasian donors included 70% to 85% of the roughly 380 genotyped donors. The study was designed to test whether signatures of past pathogen exposure could be identified by cataloging public T cell receptors. The T cell repertoires of some 700 subjects were profiled by immunosequencing and related to cytomegalovirus serostatus. A separate validation cohort of about 110 different subjects was used in addition to the approximately 670-subject first cohort. The study combined high-throughput TCR immunosequencing, statistical association of individual TCRs with disease status, and machine learning to predict cytomegalovirus infection status. In a later analysis, previously published TCR beta repertoires from 666 donors were re-analyzed and high-resolution HLA genotyping was added so that TCR occurrence patterns could be studied. In the later analysis, no new phenotypic data were used to find candidate immune exposures; instead, reliance was placed on TCR beta sequences and their occurrence across donors. To decide whether each TCR beta V gene segment behaved as functional or pseudogenic, an earlier analysis of some 580 of the donors relied on high-throughput TCR beta sequencing. Donor age, sex, ethnicity and CMV serostatus were compiled alongside the repertoire data. Genome-wide SNP genotypes for about three fifths of the roughly 670 donors were used in a later genetic analysis, which treated that subset as a discovery cohort. Every discovery cohort repertoire had been produced on one sequencing platform. Class I and class II HLA loci were covered by the typing at four-digit resolution. Typing coverage differed by locus: A, B, C, DRB1 and DQB1 were typed in about 629-640 donors, DQA1 in roughly 500, DPA1 in 600 to 610, and DPB1 in just under 480. Because of strong linkage in the cohort, roughly 5 DR-DQ haplotypes were treated as single units for association and clustering. On average, around 240,000 unique TCR beta nucleotide sequences were sequenced per donor among roughly 430 genotyped donors of the cohort, with roughly 18% of those sequences being non-productive.

CDR1 and CDR2 (MNHNS, SASEGT) derive from the germline V gene. The CDR3 contains 12 residues, cysteine and phenylalanine counted. Only the CDR3 DNA is retained, 36 bases long and in frame from the first base. Relative to germline, V is 4 bases shorter and J is 6 bases shorter, with 10 bases between their ends. The study at large found these results: A further reported finding was that TCR beta sequences accurately predicted the HLA-A and HLA-B alleles for most subjects in the first cohort. A cluster of highly shared sequence variants was judged likely to represent a technical artifact of the sequencing pipeline. In the study, some 160 TCR beta chains were listed as associated with cytomegalovirus. HLA typing was unavailable for some donors at each locus, so association tests used only the typed subset. Assigning TCR associations to individual alleles was difficult when HLA alleles, especially DR and DQ, strongly co-occurred. Because counts were too low, 15 to 20 rarely observed V segments, including chromosome 9 orphons, were excluded from the earlier analysis of around 590 of the donors. Some IMGT-functional V segments, including TRBV6-2 and TRBV6-3, could not be told apart with the 87-base-pair reads, so those segments were excluded. A later analysis reported that several top co-occurrence clusters appeared linked to parvovirus B19, influenza, CMV and Epstein-Barr virus. A later genetic analysis reported fewer N-insertions in productive TCRs among donors in an Asian-associated ancestry cluster than the roughly 720-donor mean. Immune exposure information for the cohort was limited to CMV serostatus. Compared with equally common non-associated chains, HLA-associated TCR beta chains in a later analysis were more clonally expanded and had lower generation probabilities. It was suggested by the authors that the approach could potentially be generalized to other disease states and immunological phenotypes. Only TCR beta chains were sequenced in this cohort, and the absence of alpha or paired-chain data limited detectable features. Linkage disequilibrium might explain the correlated functional status among segregating V segments, but an unknown experimental factor could not be excluded. According to a later analysis, TCR association rates differed among HLA loci, with DRB1 alleles showing the most associated TCRs and HLA-C alleles showing the fewest. In a later genetic analysis, a missense DCLRE1C variant was associated with V-gene and J-gene trimming of TCR beta chains, and the association was replicated in an independent cohort. A later analysis associated roughly 17,000 TCR beta sequences with specific HLA alleles at a false discovery rate of 0.05. According to a later analysis, most CMV-associated TCR beta chains appeared to be HLA-restricted, and the HLA associations seemed to be driven largely by CMV exposure. In vitro tests confirmed that three of the cytomegalovirus-associated TCR beta chains recognize cytomegalovirus antigens. Presence/absence analyses assumed roughly uniform sequencing depth across donors, an assumption that may not hold. The classifier was reported to diagnose cytomegalovirus status with high specificity and sensitivity in both the original cohort and the validation cohort. While some public TCRs were present in many individuals, most TCR sequences turned up only very rarely across donors. Broadly in line with IMGT annotations, most TCR beta V segments showed up in productive rearrangements about 87% or about 30% of the time in an earlier analysis of around 550 of the donors.

This TCR came from a human donor in good health. The material sequenced was PBMCs. Rearrangement joined TRBV6-1 to TRBJ2-7; the D region possibly corresponds to TRBD2 (5 bases align). The CDR3 here reads CASSGIAGEQYF. The bases are TGTGCCAGCAGTGGGATTGCGGGCGAGCAGTACTTC.